Following are 27 T cell receptor beta chains from one sample sequenced in a study of T cell responses to AZD1222 COVID-19 vaccine. Data came from immunoSEQ multiplex PCR; TCRdb stores just in-frame clones and leaves some out. Here the sample spans roughly 170,000 clones, less than 95% being singletons. Sequencing used peripheral blood, obtained on day 0 of AZD1222 vaccination. The receptors stem from an adult in good health.

The CDR3 is CASSEADTQYF. The CDR3 region has the DNA TGCGCCAGCAGCGAGGCAGATACGCAGTATTTT. The chain carries TRBV10-2 and TRBJ2-3; D not resolved. V was shortened by 6 bases and J by 4 bases, with 5 bases between the two germline ends. Germline lookup yields CDR1 WSHSY and CDR2 SAAADI. This CDR3 region has 11 residues.

The gene calls are TRBV29-1 and TRBJ2-1; possible D gene TRBD1, 6 bases. The CDR3 contains 16 residues. The V gene lost 6 bases and the J gene lost 0 bases, with 18 bases spanning the gap. In germline, CDR1 is SQVTM, CDR2 ANQGSEA. The CDR3 reads CSVKKGTPNSYNEQFF. In DNA, the CDR3 is TGCAGCGTCAAAAAGGGGACACCCAACTCCTACAATGAGCAGTTCTTC.

This clone was picked up one time. The chain employs TRBV3-1 (or the pseudogene TRBV3-2) and TRBJ2-3, with D possibly being TRBD1 (5 bases). Trimming took off 0 bases at V and 8 bases at J, with 9 bases between the two ends. Germline-derived CDR1 and CDR2 are LGHDT and YNNKEL (reference sequence). This CDR3 comprises 13 residues. The CDR3 bases are TGTGCCAGCAGCCAAGACAGGGTCGGTACGCAGTATTTT. Translated: CASSQDRVGTQYF.

This chain connects TRBV4-3 to TRBJ1-2; no clear D. The CDR3 totals 11 residues. In germline, CDR1 is LGHNA, CDR2 YSLEER. V lost 0 bases and J 7 bases, leaving 3 bases between the germline ends. CDR3 protein: CASSQEGGYTF. Here the CDR3 DNA reads TGCGCCAGCAGCCAAGAAGGTGGCTACACCTTC.

The CDR3 reads CASTPLDRANYEQYF. The CDR3, as DNA: TGTGCCAGCACCCCCCTCGACAGGGCTAACTACGAGCAGTACTTC. The J gene is TRBJ2-7, the V gene TRBV27; 7 bases agree with TRBD1. V lost 7 bases and J lost 3; bases outside the gene matches: 12. Germline CDR1 is MNHEY and CDR2 is SMNVEV (reference sequence). This CDR3 is 15 amino acids long.

The rearrangement uses TRBV5-5 and TRBJ1-4, with unresolved D. CDR3 size: 13 residues. Germline V gives CDR1 SGHKS, CDR2 YYEKEE (reference sequence). V lost 6 bases and J lost 0, with 6 bases in between. CDR3 region: CASKRSTNEKLFF. DNA for the CDR3: TGTGCCAGCAAGAGGTCAACTAATGAAAAACTGTTTTTT.

The chain joins TRBV11-3 to TRBJ1-1; TRBD1 agrees at 7 bases. This CDR3 is built from 15 residues. V shed 5 bases, J shed 4 bases, and the junction held 10 bases outside the gene matches. Germline assignment: CDR1 SGHNT and CDR2 YENEEA. The CDR3: CASSGRADRVTEAFF. Written as DNA, the CDR3 is TGTGCCAGCAGCGGGAGGGCCGACAGGGTCACTGAAGCTTTCTTT.

The rearrangement joins TRBV9 to TRBJ2-2; 8 nucleotides match TRBD2. The CDR3 contains 15 residues. V was clipped by 4 bases and J by 4 bases; unmatched bases: 6. Germline lookup yields CDR1 SGDLS and CDR2 YYNGEE. CDR3: CASSPRGGSTGELFF. The CDR3 DNA is TGTGCCAGCAGCCCCCGGGGGGGCAGCACCGGGGAGCTGTTTTTT.

This clone was seen only a few times. V gene TRBV10-3 combines with J gene TRBJ1-2; perhaps TRBD1 as D (5 bases). Trimming took 3 bases from V and 4 from J, leaving 12 bases between them. CDR1 ENHRY and CDR2 SYGVKD come from the germline V gene. The CDR3 runs to 14 residues. CDR3 in amino acids: CAISDPAGPYGYTF. The CDR3 DNA reads TGTGCCATCAGTGATCCCGCAGGGCCCTATGGCTACACCTTC.

This clone is a singleton in its sample. This chain links TRBV7-3 with TRBJ1-2; 8 bases fit TRBD1. The CDR3 consists of 14 residues. After removal of 8 bases from V and 4 bases from J, the junction contained 9 bases not matched to a gene. Germline loops: CDR1 SGHTA, CDR2 FQGTGA. The CDR3 DNA reads TGTGCCAGCGCTCCCGGACAGGGCAGCTATGGCTACACCTTC. Translating gives CASAPGQGSYGYTF.

The V gene is TRBV2, the J gene TRBJ1-1, with D possibly TRBD1 on 5 matching bases. The germline V gene has CDR1 SNHLY and CDR2 FYNNEI. V lost 10 bases and J lost 3, with 15 bases in between. The CDR3 spans 13 residues. This CDR3 reads CATYQGSDTEAFF. The DNA of the CDR3 is TGTGCCACTTACCAGGGTAGCGACACTGAAGCTTTCTTT.

This clone was recorded only once. This sequence joins TRBV7-2 and TRBJ1-5; 7 nucleotides agree with TRBD1. The CDR3 has 14 amino acids. CDR1 is SGHTA and CDR2 is FQGNSA in the germline V gene. V shed 4 bases and J 4 bases; nucleotides not matched to a gene: 4. CDR3: CASSSRDRNQPQHF. The CDR3 bases are TGTGCCAGCAGCTCCCGGGACAGAAATCAGCCCCAGCATTTT.

The chain is built from TRBV24-1 and TRBJ2-2; 7 positions match TRBD1. The CDR3 length is 16 residues. J gave up 8 bases and V 3 bases, and 11 bases lay outside the gene matches. Per germline, CDR1 KGHDR and CDR2 SFDVKD. The DNA of the CDR3 is TGTGCCACCAGTGATGGCCGGACAGGAGGTCGGGGGGAGCTGTTTTTT. It translates to CATSDGRTGGRGELFF.

The chain joins TRBV10-1 to TRBJ2-7; 8 bases are a match to TRBD2. J was trimmed by 4 bases and V by 3 bases; bases with no gene match: 11. The V gene's germline CDR1 is WNHNN and CDR2 SYGVQD (reference sequence). The CDR3 totals 16 residues. CDR3 bases: TGCGCCAGCAGTGATTCCGCGGGGGGTTTCCTTTACGAGCAGTACTTC. It yields the protein CASSDSAGGFLYEQYF.

V gene TRBV4-2 combines with J gene TRBJ1-2, with 8 bases aligning to TRBD1. Trimming cost V 3 bases and J 4 bases; bases outside gene matches: 4. Germline lookup yields CDR1 LGHNA and CDR2 YNFKEQ. This CDR3 comprises 14 residues. CDR3 in amino acids: CASSQTRGLYGYTF. CDR3 bases: TGTGCCAGCAGCCAGACCAGGGGGCTCTATGGCTACACCTTC.

The rearrangement uses TRBV7-8 and TRBJ2-7; no reliable D call. V was clipped by 1 base and J by 3 bases, with 7 bases between them. Per the germline V gene, CDR1 is SGHVS and CDR2 is FQNEAQ. The CDR3 runs to 13 residues. Here the CDR3 DNA reads TGTGCCAGCAGCTTAGGTAGTGGCTACGAGCAGTACTTC. It specifies CASSLGSGYEQYF.

The J gene is TRBJ1-4, the V gene TRBV5-5, with 7 nucleotides matching TRBD1. CDR1 SGHKS and CDR2 YYEKEE come from the germline V gene (reference sequence). The CDR3 is 14 residues long. Unmatched junction bases numbered 5, after V lost 4 bases and J lost 5 bases. The CDR3, as DNA: TGTGCCAGCAGCGAGGGGACAGTAAATGAAAAACTGTTTTTT. Translation: CASSEGTVNEKLFF.

This chain joins TRBV9 and TRBJ2-3, with D possibly being TRBD2 (6 bases). Germline V gene lookup returns CDR1 SGDLS and CDR2 YYNGEE. The ends were cut back, 10 bases at V and 5 bases at J, with 11 bases in the middle. The length of the CDR3 is 11 residues. The CDR3 loop reads CAEGGVDTQYF. CDR3 sequence (DNA): TGTGCCGAAGGAGGGGTAGATACGCAGTATTTT.

The rearrangement joins TRBV27 to TRBJ1-5, with D uncertain. The CDR3 is 15 amino acids. The germline V and J ends were trimmed by 3 bases and 0 bases, with 9 bases remaining between them. CDR1 and CDR2 from the germline V gene are MNHEY and SMNVEV (reference sequence). The CDR3 loop is CASSFQGRSNQPQHF. In nucleotides, the CDR3 is TGTGCCAGCAGTTTTCAAGGGCGTAGCAATCAGCCCCAGCATTTT.

The V call is TRBV7-9, the J call TRBJ1-2; D not resolved. CDR1 SEHNR and CDR2 FQNEAQ come from the germline V gene (reference sequence). CDR3 length: 10 residues. V gave up 5 bases and J gave up 8 bases, with 6 bases separating them. DNA of the CDR3: TGTGCCAGCAGCCAGACCGGCTACACCTTC. It codes for CASSQTGYTF.

The chain uses TRBV14 and TRBJ1-2; D may be TRBD1 (6 bases). The V gene's germline CDR1 is SGHDN and CDR2 FVKESK. V was shortened by 4 bases and J by 6 bases, with 18 bases between the two germline ends. This CDR3 has 15 residues. For the CDR3, the DNA is TGTGCCAGCAGCCGGTACGGGGGGGCTGTGAATGGCTACACCTTC. Protein: CASSRYGGAVNGYTF.

V usage is TRBV5-4 and J usage is TRBJ2-5, with 7 nucleotides matching TRBD2. Trimming took 0 bases from V and 2 from J; bases not matched to a gene: 7. This CDR3 spans 16 amino acids. Germline V gives CDR1 SGHNT, CDR2 YYREEE (reference sequence). The CDR3 coding sequence is TGTGCCAGCAGCTTGGGCCCACTCGGGGGGCAAGAGACCCAGTACTTC. This encodes CASSLGPLGGQETQYF.

The chain uses TRBV2 and TRBJ2-3; TRBD2 aligns across 9 bases. The CDR3 consists of 17 residues. The germline V gene encodes CDR1 SNHLY and CDR2 FYNNEI. V shed 5 bases and J 6 bases; nucleotides not matched to a gene: 15. Written as DNA, the CDR3 is TGTGCCAGCAGTCCTCTTGGTGGCGGGGGGGCCCGGGATACGCAGTATTTT. Translating it yields CASSPLGGGGARDTQYF. The full variable domain, with the rest looked up from reference TRBV2 and TRBJ2-3, is EPEVTQTPSHQVTQMGQEVILRCVPISNHLYFYWYRQILGQKVEFLVSFYNNEISEKSEIFDDQFSVERPDGSNFTLKIRSTKLEDSAMYFCASSPLGGGGARDTQYFGPGTRLTVL.

This rearrangement joins TRBV6-5 to TRBJ2-7; 9 bases agree with TRBD1. CDR1 and CDR2 from the germline V gene are MNHEY and SVGAGI. With 5 bases clipped from V and 5 bases from J, the junction kept 10 bases outside the gene matches. The CDR3 contains 15 residues. Here the CDR3 DNA reads TGTGCCAGCAGTCCTTTACAGGGGGCTCTCCACGAGCAGTACTTC. Translating gives CASSPLQGALHEQYF.

The chain couples TRBV4-2 to TRBJ2-3; D is unclear. The CDR3 consists of 16 residues. Trimming pared 4 bases from V and 0 bases from J, leaving 14 bases between. CDR1 is LGHNA, CDR2 YNFKEQ, per germline. The CDR3 is CASSPSAGSSTDTQYF. DNA for the CDR3: TGTGCCAGCAGCCCCTCGGCAGGATCTAGCACAGATACGCAGTATTTT.

This clone was detected only once. The chain uses TRBV5-1 and TRBJ1-6; tentatively, D is TRBD1 (6 bases). Trimming pared 5 bases from V and 0 bases from J, leaving 18 bases between. Germline-derived CDR1 and CDR2 are SGHRS and YFSETQ. The CDR3 consists of 18 residues. CDR3 loop: CASRRSDRPGSYNSPLHF. CDR3 nucleotides: TGCGCCAGCAGGCGTTCTGACAGGCCAGGCTCCTATAATTCACCCCTCCACTTT.

This sequence joins TRBV4-3 and TRBJ2-7, with a possible D match to TRBD2 (6 bases). V gave up 4 bases and J gave up 4 bases, with 17 bases separating them. CDR3 size: 15 residues. The V gene's germline CDR1 is LGHNA and CDR2 YSLEER. The CDR3 DNA reads as TGCGCCAGCAGCCGCGGGAAGGGGACCGGATACGAGCAGTACTTC. Its protein product is CASSRGKGTGYEQYF.